Listed here are 21 T cell receptor beta chains from one sample, sequenced in a study of OX40 agonist ivuxolimab in advanced cancers. Produced via immunoSEQ multiplex PCR; TCRdb's table is partial and in-frame only. The sample contains 37,000 or so clones, 86% of which appear only once. This material consisted of CD4+ or CD8+ T cells sorted from blood, taken in a trial of the OX40 agonist ivuxolimab. These receptors all stem from an adult with an advanced solid tumor such as melanoma, head and neck, liver or kidney cancer.

The chain joins TRBV12-5 to TRBJ2-5; D remains unclear. The CDR3 consists of 12 residues. Germline V gives CDR1 LGHNT, CDR2 FRNRAP. The V gene lost 6 bases and the J gene lost 5 bases, with 10 bases spanning the gap. CDR3 residues: CASGILGETQYF. The CDR3 DNA follows: TGTGCTAGTGGGATATTGGGGGAGACCCAGTACTTC. The full variable domain, with the rest looked up from reference TRBV12-5 and TRBJ2-5, is DARVTQTPRHKVTEMGQEVTMRCQPILGHNTVFWYRQTMMQGLELLAYFRNRAPLDDSGMPKDRFSAEMPDATLATLKIQPSEPRDSAVYFCASGILGETQYFGPGTRLLVL.

The chain carries TRBV6-6 and TRBJ1-3; no definite D call. The V end lost 0 bases, the J end lost 0 bases, and 6 bases lay between the germline ends. Germline-derived CDR1 and CDR2 are MNHNY and SVGAGI (reference sequence). The CDR3 contains 15 residues. The DNA of the CDR3 is TGTGCCAGCAGTTACTCGGTGAACTCTGGAAACACCATATATTTT. This translates into CASSYSVNSGNTIYF.

This chain joins TRBV18 and TRBJ2-1; no clear D gene. V was trimmed by 3 bases and J by 9 bases, leaving 12 bases between them. Germline V gene data show CDR1 as KGHSH and CDR2 as LQKENI. The CDR3 covers 13 residues. CDR3 nucleotides: TGTGCCAGCTCACCTAGCCCCCAGGCTGAGCAGTTCTTC. It translates to CASSPSPQAEQFF.

The chain is built from TRBV6-5 and TRBJ2-2; D unclear. This CDR3 contains 15 residues. Trimming left V 0 bases short and J 3 bases short, with 8 bases between. Germline-derived CDR1 and CDR2 are MNHEY and SVGAGI. This CDR3 is CASSYSRHHTGELFF. CDR3 nucleotides: TGTGCCAGCAGTTACTCCCGTCATCACACCGGGGAGCTGTTTTTT.

The chain uses TRBV7-9 and TRBJ2-2, with D unresolved. Trimming took 1 base from V and 6 from J, leaving 6 bases between them. CDR1 is SEHNR, CDR2 FQNEAQ, per germline (reference sequence). There are 13 residues in the CDR3. The chain's CDR3 is CASSLGTPGELFF. Written as DNA, the CDR3 is TGTGCCAGCAGCTTAGGCACGCCCGGGGAGCTGTTTTTT.

The V and J genes are TRBV29-1 and TRBJ2-3, with D perhaps matching TRBD1 or TRBD2 (5 bases each). The CDR3 runs 15 residues. Germline V gene data show CDR1 as SQVTM and CDR2 as ANQGSEA. Trimming removed 0 bases from V and 0 bases from J, with 10 bases in between. The CDR3 loop reads CSVEEMRGSTDTQYF. CDR3 in DNA: TGCAGCGTTGAAGAAATGAGGGGCAGCACAGATACGCAGTATTTT.

CDR3 nucleotides: TGTGCTAGTGGATCCGACAGGGGAGAGACCCAGTACTTC. Translating gives CASGSDRGETQYF. The chain has TRBV12-5 and TRBJ2-5, with TRBD1 identical over 8 bases. There are 13 residues in the CDR3. The V gene's germline CDR1 is LGHNT and CDR2 FRNRAP. V gave up 6 bases and J gave up 4 bases; unmatched junction bases: 4.

The gene calls are TRBV6-5 and TRBJ1-1; the D gene is possibly TRBD1 (5 bases). This CDR3 is 11 amino acids long. Trimming stripped 5 bases from V and 8 bases from J, with 9 bases between. The germline V gene has CDR1 MNHEY and CDR2 SVGAGI. Here the CDR3 DNA reads TGTGCCAGCAGTCCAGGGACCGAAGCTTTCTTT. It specifies CASSPGTEAFF.

This clone was observed once. The chain combines TRBV5-6 with TRBJ2-7; possible D gene TRBD1, 6 bases. Between the trimmed V and J ends, which lost 3 bases and 3 bases, there was a span of 22 bases. The CDR3 runs to 17 residues. Germline V lookup: CDR1 SGHDT, CDR2 YYEEEE. CDR3 nucleotides: TGTGCCAGCAGCTCCGATCGACAGGACCTGGATAACTACGAGCAGTACTTC. This gives the protein CASSSDRQDLDNYEQYF.

The genes are TRBV25-1 and TRBJ2-2, with 9 bases lining up with TRBD2. The germline CDR1 and CDR2 sequences are MGHDK and SYGVNS. The CDR3 consists of 15 residues. With V trimmed by 3 bases and J by 7 bases, 6 bases remained unmatched. Written as DNA, the CDR3 is TGTGCCAGCAGTGACGGCGGGGGGGCCGTCGGGGAGCTGTTTTTT. Its translation is CASSDGGGAVGELFF. The variable domain in full, with the rest retrieved from reference TRBV25-1 and TRBJ2-2, is EADIYQTPRYLVIGTGKKITLECSQTMGHDKMYWYQQDPGMELHLIHYSYGVNSTEKGDLSSESTVSRIRTEHFPLTLESARPSHTSQYLCASSDGGGAVGELFFGEGSRLTVL.

V usage is TRBV19 and J usage is TRBJ1-2, with TRBD1 matching 9 bases. Trimming removed 4 bases from V and 4 bases from J; junction bases left unmatched: 10. This CDR3 contains 16 residues. Germline V lookup: CDR1 LNHDA, CDR2 SQIVND (reference sequence). The chain's CDR3 is CASSTALGTGPYGYTF. Written as DNA, the CDR3 is TGTGCCAGTAGTACGGCTTTGGGGACAGGGCCCTATGGCTACACCTTC.

The chain links TRBV5-1 to TRBJ1-6, with D possibly matching TRBD1 (6 bases). This CDR3 spans 13 amino acids. Germline loops: CDR1 SGHRS, CDR2 YFSETQ. V was cut by 4 bases and J by 6 bases, with 8 bases left in between. The CDR3 nucleotides are TGCGCCAGCAGCCTGGACAGTAATTCACCCCTCCACTTT. This encodes CASSLDSNSPLHF.

The genes are TRBV5-1 and TRBJ2-1; unclear D gene. V gave up 5 bases and J gave up 0 bases, with 15 bases separating them. This CDR3 is built from 16 residues. Germline CDR1 is SGHRS and CDR2 is YFSETQ. The DNA of the CDR3 is TGCGCCAGCAGATATCCCGGCGCCGCCTCCTACAATGAGCAGTTCTTC. This translates into CASRYPGAASYNEQFF.

The V gene is TRBV7-2, the J gene TRBJ1-2; D gene ambiguous. Germline-derived CDR1 and CDR2 are SGHTA and FQGNSA. The CDR3 consists of 12 residues. V was shortened by 1 base and J by 3 bases, with 3 bases between the two germline ends. The CDR3 loop reads CASSLGDYGYTF. CDR3 in DNA: TGTGCCAGCAGCTTAGGGGACTATGGCTACACCTTC. Using reference TRBV7-2 and TRBJ1-2 for the parts outside the CDR3, the full variable domain is GAGVSQSPSNKVTEKGKDVELRCDPISGHTALYWYRQSLGQGLEFLIYFQGNSAPDKSGLPSDRFSAERTGGSVSTLTIQRTQQEDSAVYLCASSLGDYGYTFGSGTRLTVV.

The chain couples TRBV7-3 to TRBJ2-5; D assignment may be TRBD1 or TRBD2 (5 bases each). CDR1 is SGHTA and CDR2 is FQGTGA in the germline V gene. V lost 5 bases and J lost 5, with 12 bases in between. The CDR3 spans 13 residues. The CDR3 nucleotides are TGTGCCAGCAGCCTGGGACCGATGGAGACCCAGTACTTC. Translation: CASSLGPMETQYF. The full variable domain, in which reference TRBV7-3 and TRBJ2-5 provide the parts outside the CDR3, is GAGVSQTPSNKVTEKGKYVELRCDPISGHTALYWYRQSLGQGPEFLIYFQGTGAADDSGLPNDRFFAVRPEGSVSTLKIQRTERGDSAVYLCASSLGPMETQYFGPGTRLLVL.

The chain employs TRBV2 and TRBJ1-5; 8 nucleotides align to TRBD1. CDR3 length: 15 residues. Trimming removed 6 bases from V and 7 bases from J; junction bases left unmatched: 11. Germline CDR1 and CDR2: SNHLY and FYNNEI. The CDR3: CASSSPDRERQPQHF. DNA of the CDR3: TGTGCCAGCAGCTCCCCGGACAGGGAGAGGCAGCCCCAGCATTTT.

V gene TRBV30 combines with J gene TRBJ1-1; 7 positions agree with TRBD1. The junction had 6 bases not matched to a gene; V was cut back by 4 bases and J by 4 bases. Looked up from germline, CDR1 is GTSNPN and CDR2 is SVGIG (reference sequence). The CDR3 runs to 13 residues. CDR3 sequence reads: CAWTGGVSTEAFF. The CDR3 bases are TGTGCCTGGACAGGGGGGGTGAGCACTGAAGCTTTCTTT.

The chain uses TRBV7-9 and TRBJ2-7, with a possible D match to TRBD1 (5 bases). V shed 5 bases and J shed 3 bases, with 14 bases lying between them. The CDR3 contains 14 residues. Per germline, CDR1 SEHNR and CDR2 FQNEAQ (reference sequence). Here the CDR3 reads CASSPRNRYYEQYF. In nucleotides, the CDR3 is TGTGCCAGCAGCCCCAGAAACAGGTACTACGAGCAGTACTTC.

This chain uses TRBV11-2 with TRBJ1-2, with D unclear. Germline assignment: CDR1 SGHAT and CDR2 FQNNGV. V lost 5 bases and J 7 bases, leaving 8 bases between the germline ends. This CDR3 spans 11 amino acids. This chain's CDR3 is CASSPDAGYTF. DNA of the CDR3: TGTGCCAGCAGCCCAGACGCTGGCTACACCTTC.

V and J are TRBV4-3 and TRBJ2-5, with a weak D call TRBD2 (5 bases). Germline assignment: CDR1 LGHNA and CDR2 YSLEER. Trimming stripped 0 bases from V and 5 bases from J, with 10 bases between. This CDR3 is 14 amino acids long. The CDR3 region has the DNA TGCGCCAGCAGCCAAGATGGTGGGAGCGAGACCCAGTACTTC. Its protein is CASSQDGGSETQYF.

In nucleotides, the CDR3 is TGTGCCAGCAGCCACGGGACTAGCGGGGGGCACAATGAGCAGTTCTTC. Its translation: CASSHGTSGGHNEQFF. The J gene is TRBJ2-1, the V gene TRBV14; 15 bases match TRBD2. Germline loops: CDR1 SGHDN, CDR2 FVKESK. With 3 bases clipped from V and 5 bases from J, the junction kept 2 bases outside the gene matches. The length of the CDR3 is 16 residues.